One sample yielded the 21 T cell receptor beta chains listed below, sequenced in a study of cytomegalovirus exposure and HLA in healthy donors. Both 60 Vbeta primers and 13 Jbeta primers went into the PCR. Here immunoSEQ multiplex PCR was the method, and the copy in TCRdb shows in-frame clones only, minus some. The table includes about 120,000 clones, roughly 80% detected once. Sequenced input: PBMCs. All receptors come from a male donor in good health and CMV-seronegative.

V gene TRBV7-9 combines with J gene TRBJ2-1, with 12 bases matching TRBD2. CDR3 length equals 16 residues. J was trimmed by 7 bases and V by 4 bases; bases with no gene match: 8. CDR1 and CDR2 from the germline V gene are SEHNR and FQNEAQ (reference sequence). CDR3 bases: TGTGCCAGCAGCTCTCGACTAGCGGGAGCACTTAATGAGCAGTTCTTC. Protein sequence: CASSSRLAGALNEQFF.

CDR3 loop: CASSPREAGRNTQYF. CDR3 in DNA: TGTGCCAGCAGCCCCCGGGAGGCCGGTAGAAATACGCAGTATTTT. The chain links TRBV5-6 to TRBJ2-3; 7 nucleotides align to TRBD2. Germline values: CDR1 SGHDT, CDR2 YYEEEE. V gave up 4 bases and J gave up 7 bases; unmatched junction bases: 12. The CDR3 length is 15 residues.

The chain uses TRBV9 and TRBJ2-3, with D possibly TRBD2 on 6 matching bases. V dropped 2 bases and J dropped 0 bases, with 13 bases sitting between them. Germline values: CDR1 SGDLS, CDR2 YYNGEE. This CDR3 region has 16 residues. The CDR3 here is CASSVDSGTSTDTQYF. The CDR3 DNA follows: TGTGCCAGCAGCGTGGATAGCGGTACTAGCACAGATACGCAGTATTTT. The whole variable domain, remainder taken from reference TRBV9 and TRBJ2-3, is DSGVTQTPKHLITATGQRVTLRCSPRSGDLSVYWYQQSLDQGLQFLIQYYNGEERAKGNILERFSAQQFPDLHSELNLSSLELGDSALYFCASSVDSGTSTDTQYFGPGTRLTVL.

The CDR3 sequence: CASSEWGRGRLSYEQYF. DNA of the CDR3: TGTGCCAGCAGTGAATGGGGGAGGGGCAGGCTCTCCTACGAGCAGTACTTC. This sequence joins TRBV25-1 and TRBJ2-7; 7 nucleotides agree with TRBD2. Germline V gene data show CDR1 as MGHDK and CDR2 as SYGVNS. The trim removed 1 base at V and 0 bases at J, leaving 9 bases unmatched. There are 17 residues in the CDR3.

V usage is TRBV5-1 and J usage is TRBJ1-1, with 9 bases matching TRBD1. This CDR3 spans 14 amino acids. Germline loops: CDR1 SGHRS, CDR2 YFSETQ. V shed 5 bases and J 0 bases; nucleotides not matched to a gene: 2. The CDR3 loop is CASRRDRVNTEAFF. The CDR3 nucleotides are TGCGCCAGCAGAAGGGACAGGGTGAACACTGAAGCTTTCTTT.

The rearrangement joins TRBV28 to TRBJ1-4; D possibly corresponds to TRBD1 (5 bases). The CDR3 contains 17 residues. Looked up from germline, CDR1 is MDHEN and CDR2 is SYDVKM. Trimming left V 5 bases short and J 0 bases short, with 16 bases between. The CDR3 spells CASSASGGWATNEKLFF. CDR3 coding DNA: TGTGCCAGCAGTGCTTCGGGGGGGTGGGCAACTAATGAAAAACTGTTTTTT.

This clone occurred a few times. The J gene is TRBJ2-3, the V gene TRBV6-4, with TRBD1 as a possible D gene (5 bases). The ends were cut back, 5 bases at V and 2 bases at J, with 23 bases in the middle. Germline CDR1 and CDR2: MRHNA and SNTAGT. The CDR3 has 18 residues. This chain's CDR3 is CASSPGPWVINTTDTQYF. Written as DNA, the CDR3 is TGTGCCAGCAGTCCAGGGCCGTGGGTAATCAACACCACAGATACGCAGTATTTT.

The chain carries TRBV11-1 and TRBJ2-1; 9 bases match TRBD1. Germline CDR1 is SGHAT and CDR2 is FQDESV (reference sequence). V shed 1 base, J shed 9 bases, and the junction held 13 bases outside the gene matches. This CDR3 is 17 amino acids long. This CDR3 reads CASSLVFGQGYVGEQFF. In DNA, the CDR3 is TGTGCCAGCAGCTTAGTTTTCGGACAGGGGTATGTGGGTGAGCAGTTCTTC. Supplemented by reference TRBV11-1 and TRBJ2-1, the full variable domain reads EAEVAQSPRYKITEKSQAVAFWCDPISGHATLYWYRQILGQGPELLVQFQDESVVDDSQLPKDRFSAERLKGVDSTLKIQPAELGDSAMYLCASSLVFGQGYVGEQFFGPGTRLTVL.

This clone occurred a few times. The genes are TRBV9 and TRBJ2-5; D gene unclear. The J call may be incorrect, as the DNA end agrees better with TRBJ2-7. Germline V gene lookup returns CDR1 SGDLS and CDR2 YYNGEE. This CDR3 is built from 14 residues. As DNA, the CDR3 is TGTGCCAGCAGCGTACTTACGGACTCCTACGAGCAGTACTTC. Amino acid sequence: CASSVLTDSYEQYF.

This clone was found a few times. The CDR3 nucleotides read TGTGCCACCACCCCCGGGACTTCCTACGAGCAGTACTTC. It codes for CATTPGTSYEQYF. The chain couples TRBV15 to TRBJ2-7; perhaps TRBD2 as D (6 bases). The germline V and J ends were trimmed by 7 bases and 1 base, with 11 bases remaining between them. The germline V gene encodes CDR1 LNHNV and CDR2 YYDKDF (reference sequence). This CDR3 region has 13 residues.

The chain joins TRBV19 to TRBJ2-2; D gene uncertain. Germline CDR1 and CDR2: LNHDA and SQIVND (reference sequence). The CDR3 extends over 13 amino acids. V was pared by 1 base and J by 8 bases, with 8 bases between. CDR3 coding DNA: TGTGCCAGTAGTATAGGTGAACAAGGGGAGCTGTTTTTT. Translation: CASSIGEQGELFF.

The gene calls are TRBV15 and TRBJ1-5; 8 bases fit TRBD1. CDR3 length equals 18 residues. The trim removed 1 base at V and 5 bases at J, leaving 13 bases unmatched. In germline, CDR1 is LNHNV, CDR2 YYDKDF (reference sequence). CDR3 protein: CATSRARRGPGGYQPQHF. In DNA, the CDR3 is TGTGCCACCAGCAGAGCAAGACGAGGGCCAGGGGGCTATCAGCCCCAGCATTTT. The full variable domain, its missing parts supplied by reference TRBV15 and TRBJ1-5, is DAMVIQNPRYQVTQFGKPVTLSCSQTLNHNVMYWYQQKSSQAPKLLFHYYDKDFNNEADTPDNFQSRRPNTSFCFLDIRSPGLGDTAMYLCATSRARRGPGGYQPQHFGDGTRLSIL.

Worth noting for this clone: The junction differs from germline at one of its ends, possibly a read error. V and J are TRBV4-1 and TRBJ2-6; 10 bases fit TRBD1. Germline CDR1 reads MGHRA; CDR2 reads YSYEKL. This CDR3 has 18 amino acids. CDR3 sequence reads: CASSHRQGAVSGANGLTF. CDR3 coding DNA: TGCGCCAGCAGCCACCGACAGGGGGCAGTCTCTGGGGCCAACGGCCTGACTTTC.

This clone was seen a few times. The J gene is TRBJ1-1, the V gene TRBV19, with 7 bases matching TRBD1. This CDR3 is 14 amino acids long. The germline V gene encodes CDR1 LNHDA and CDR2 SQIVND (reference sequence). Trimming at V came to 7 bases and at J to 5 bases, leaving 10 bases not matched to a gene. The CDR3: CASNAARQGTEAFF. The DNA of the CDR3 is TGTGCCAGTAACGCCGCCAGACAGGGAACTGAAGCTTTCTTT.

The J gene is TRBJ2-1, the V gene TRBV7-2; D not certain. The CDR3 is made up of 12 amino acids. Germline CDR1 and CDR2: SGHTA and FQGNSA. V lost 1 base and J 7 bases, leaving 5 bases between the germline ends. The CDR3 region is CASSLGRNEQFF. The CDR3 DNA sequence: TGTGCCAGCAGCTTAGGCCGGAATGAGCAGTTCTTC.

The chain couples TRBV10-3 to TRBJ1-2; a possible D gene is TRBD1 (6 bases). The CDR3 contains 13 residues. V was trimmed by 3 bases and J by 4 bases, leaving 9 bases between them. From germline, CDR1 is ENHRY and CDR2 SYGVKD. CDR3 bases: TGTGCCATCAGTGATGCAGGGGCCTATGGCTACACCTTC. Translating gives CAISDAGAYGYTF.

The genes are TRBV13 and TRBJ2-1; 9 bases match TRBD1. The V and J ends lost 6 bases and 8 bases, in that order; junction bases with no gene match: 17. This CDR3 region has 17 residues. Germline CDR1 PRHDT, CDR2 FYEKMQ (reference sequence). CDR3: CASRNTAADRGKDEQFF. Here the CDR3 DNA reads TGTGCCAGCAGAAACACCGCCGCCGACAGGGGGAAGGATGAGCAGTTCTTC. The full variable domain, completed using reference TRBV13 and TRBJ2-1, is AAGVIQSPRHLIKEKRETATLKCYPIPRHDTVYWYQQGPGQDPQFLISFYEKMQSDKGSIPDRFSAQQFSDYHSELNMSSLELGDSALYFCASRNTAADRGKDEQFFGPGTRLTVL.

As regards this clone: A read error may produce the germline difference seen at one junction end. The chain uses TRBV7-9 and TRBJ1-2; D is unclear. This CDR3 has 15 residues. Germline V gene sequence: CDR1 SEHNR, CDR2 FQNEAQ (reference sequence). In DNA, the CDR3 is TGTTCCAGCACCACGAGACGGGAGGGTGGCTATGGCTACACCTTC. Translated, it gives CSSTTRREGGYGYTF.

The chain recombines TRBV6-1 with TRBJ2-1; 10 bases align to TRBD1. Germline lookup yields CDR1 MNHNS and CDR2 SASEGT. The J segment lost 8 bases and the V segment lost 6 bases, leaving 10 bases of the junction unmatched. The CDR3 totals 15 residues. CDR3 nucleotides: TGTGCCAGCAGCGAGGGACAGGGGTGGTTGTATGAGCAGTTCTTC. Translating it yields CASSEGQGWLYEQFF.

This clone came up once. The chain is built from TRBV5-6 and TRBJ2-5; TRBD2 matches 9 bases. TRBJ2-7 explains the end of the DNA better; the J call may be wrong. Per germline, CDR1 SGHDT and CDR2 YYEEEE. The CDR3 consists of 16 residues. Here the CDR3 reads CASSLQRTSVYYEQYF. The CDR3 DNA reads as TGTGCCAGCAGCTTACAACGGACTAGCGTCTACTACGAGCAGTACTTC.

This sequence joins TRBV5-4 and TRBJ1-1; 9 nucleotides line up with TRBD1. V gave up 5 bases and J gave up 5 bases; unmatched junction bases: 13. The CDR3 is 16 amino acids. The germline V gene has CDR1 SGHNT and CDR2 YYREEE (reference sequence). This CDR3 reads CASRPPGTGFRTEAFF. The CDR3 DNA reads TGTGCCAGCAGGCCACCCGGGACAGGGTTTCGAACTGAAGCTTTCTTT.